The TCR beta chain described here comes from a study of blood T cells in healthy people across ages. Primed by a sample-barcoded 5' primer and a J-beta primer mix, a second PCR proceeded for about 6 to 12 cycles. Tags on each cDNA molecule came from a template-switch adaptor with 12 random nucleotides. CDR3-containing paired-end reads numbering at least 2.5 million came from each sample. From the 5' RACE reads, TCRdb called clonotypes with MiXCR, one entry per CDR3 protein. The sample carries about 970,000 distinct CDR3 sequences, approximately 50% recorded once. General study results and limits: Greater diversity and more naive CD4+ cells were seen in long-lived donors than in aged donors. A strong correlation was seen between TCR beta diversity and naive T cell percentage.

As regards this clonotype: Antigen specificity is unknown.

Germline V CDR1 and CDR2: MDHEN, SYDVKM. The CDR3 totals 19 residues. V trimming: 2 bases; J trimming: 6 bases; junction bases outside the gene matches: 18. The V call is TRBV28, the J call TRBJ2-3; 9 bases agree with TRBD2. The sequence was collected from a woman aged 60 to 75 in good health. Specimen: blood. The CDR3 region is CASSLGPRFPGLAPDTQYF. DNA for the CDR3: TGTGCCAGCAGTTTAGGCCCGAGGTTTCCGGGACTAGCTCCCGATACGCAGTATTTT. Together with reference TRBV28 and TRBJ2-3, the CDR3 gives the full variable domain: DVKVTQSSRYLVKRTGEKVFLECVQDMDHENMFWYRQDPGLGLRLIYFSYDVKMKEKGDIPEGYSVSREKKERFSLILESASTNQTSMYLCASSLGPRFPGLAPDTQYFGPGTRLTVL.